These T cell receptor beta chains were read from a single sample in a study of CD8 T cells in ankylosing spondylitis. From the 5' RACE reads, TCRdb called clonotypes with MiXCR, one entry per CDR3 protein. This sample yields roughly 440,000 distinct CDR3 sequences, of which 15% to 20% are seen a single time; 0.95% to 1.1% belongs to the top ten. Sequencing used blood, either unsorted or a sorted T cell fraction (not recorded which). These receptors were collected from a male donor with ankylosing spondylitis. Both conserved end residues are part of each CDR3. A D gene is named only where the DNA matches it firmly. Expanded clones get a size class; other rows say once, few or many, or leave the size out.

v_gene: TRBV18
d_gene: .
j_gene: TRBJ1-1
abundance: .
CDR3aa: CASSPNRGTYTEAFF
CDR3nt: TGTGCCAGCTCACCAAATAGGGGGACGTACACTGAAGCTTTCTTT

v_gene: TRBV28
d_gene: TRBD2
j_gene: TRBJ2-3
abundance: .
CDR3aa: CASSPIAGARMVRHTDTQYF
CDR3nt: TGTGCCAGCAGCCCCATAGCGGGAGCCCGGATGGTTAGGCACACAGATACGCAGTATTTT

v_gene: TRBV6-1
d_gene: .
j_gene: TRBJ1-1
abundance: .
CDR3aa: CASKPGRMNTEAFF
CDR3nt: TGTGCCAGCAAACCGGGACGGATGAACACTGAAGCTTTCTTT

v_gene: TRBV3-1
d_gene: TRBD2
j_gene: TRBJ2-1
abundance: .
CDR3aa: CASSPGGSGANEQFF
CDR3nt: TGTGCCAGCAGCCCCGGAGGTAGCGGGGCGAATGAGCAGTTCTTC

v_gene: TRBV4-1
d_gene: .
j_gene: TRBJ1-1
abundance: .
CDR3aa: CASSQAMVGTEAFF
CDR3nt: TGCGCCAGCAGCCAAGCGATGGTCGGGACTGAAGCTTTCTTT

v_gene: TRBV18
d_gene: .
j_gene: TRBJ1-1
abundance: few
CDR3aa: CASSPPGARSTEAFF
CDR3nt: TGTGCCAGCTCACCACCGGGGGCTAGGTCTACTGAAGCTTTCTTT

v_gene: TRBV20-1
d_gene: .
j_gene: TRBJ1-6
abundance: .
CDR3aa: CSARDSSGPSPLHF
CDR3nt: TGCAGTGCTAGAGATTCTTCAGGGCCCTCACCCCTCCACTTT

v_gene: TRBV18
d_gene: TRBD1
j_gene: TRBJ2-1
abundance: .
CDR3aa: CASSPAPTGGKNNEQFF
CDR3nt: TGTGCCAGCTCACCCGCCCCGACAGGGGGAAAAAACAATGAGCAGTTCTTC

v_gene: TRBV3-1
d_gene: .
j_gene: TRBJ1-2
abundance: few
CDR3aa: CASSQGGFYGYTF
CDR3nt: TGTGCCAGCAGCCAAGGGGGGTTCTATGGCTACACCTTC

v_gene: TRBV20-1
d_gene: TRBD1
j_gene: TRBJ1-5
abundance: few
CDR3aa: CSARQGDQPQHF
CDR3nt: TGCAGTGCTAGACAGGGGGATCAGCCCCAGCATTTT

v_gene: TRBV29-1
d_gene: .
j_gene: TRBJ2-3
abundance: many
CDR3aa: CSVEADPDTQYF
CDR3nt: TGCAGCGTTGAAGCGGACCCAGATACGCAGTATTTT

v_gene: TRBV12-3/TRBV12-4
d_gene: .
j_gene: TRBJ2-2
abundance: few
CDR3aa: CASSLPPGFGELFF
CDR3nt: TGTGCCAGCAGTTTACCCCCCGGGTTCGGGGAGCTGTTTTTT

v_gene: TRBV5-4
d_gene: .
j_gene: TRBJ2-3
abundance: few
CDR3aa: CASSTRQDTQYF
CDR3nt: TGTGCCAGCAGCACCCGCCAAGATACGCAGTATTTT

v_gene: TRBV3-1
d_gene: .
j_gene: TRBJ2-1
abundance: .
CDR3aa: CASSRVRSSYNEQFF
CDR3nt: TGTGCCAGCAGCCGAGTCAGGAGCTCCTACAATGAGCAGTTCTTC

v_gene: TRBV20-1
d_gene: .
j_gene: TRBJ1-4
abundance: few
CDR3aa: CSARSGAGEKLFF
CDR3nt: TGCAGTGCTAGATCGGGGGCAGGTGAAAAACTGTTTTTT

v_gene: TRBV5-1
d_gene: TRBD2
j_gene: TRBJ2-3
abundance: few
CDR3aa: CASSLGDYNAGTQYF
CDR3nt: TGCGCCAGCAGCCTAGGGGACTACAACGCCGGTACGCAGTATTTT

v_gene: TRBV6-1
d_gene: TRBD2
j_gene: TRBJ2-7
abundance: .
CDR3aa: CASSEVASGRPEQYF
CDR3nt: TGTGCCAGCAGTGAAGTGGCTAGCGGGAGACCCGAGCAGTACTTC

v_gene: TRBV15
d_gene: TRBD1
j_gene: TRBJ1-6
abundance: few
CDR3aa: CATSRTGRGIDSPLHF
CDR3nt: TGTGCCACCAGCAGAACGGGCAGGGGGATTGATTCACCCCTCCACTTT

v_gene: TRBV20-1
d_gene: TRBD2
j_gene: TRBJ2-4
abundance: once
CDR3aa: CSAPRPRLAGDGKNIQYF
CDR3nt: TGCAGTGCCCCCCGCCCAAGACTAGCGGGAGACGGCAAAAACATTCAGTACTTC

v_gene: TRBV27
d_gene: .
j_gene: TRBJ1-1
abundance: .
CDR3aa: CASSKQGKVKNTEAFF
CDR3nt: TGTGCCAGCAGTAAGCAGGGGAAAGTAAAGAACACTGAAGCTTTCTTT

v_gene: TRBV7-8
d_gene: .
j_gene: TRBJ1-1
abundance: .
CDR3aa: CASSPRQWGGAWDTEAFF
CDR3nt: TGTGCCAGCAGCCCTCGACAGTGGGGGGGCGCATGGGACACTGAAGCTTTCTTT

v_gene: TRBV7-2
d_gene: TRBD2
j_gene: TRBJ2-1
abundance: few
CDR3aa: CASSKTSGSGNEQFF
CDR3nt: TGTGCCAGCAGCAAGACTAGCGGGAGCGGTAATGAGCAGTTCTTC

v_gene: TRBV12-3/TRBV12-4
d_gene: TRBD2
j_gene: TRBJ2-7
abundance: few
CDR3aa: CASSFGLAYSYEQYF
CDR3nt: TGTGCCAGCAGTTTTGGACTAGCGTACTCCTACGAGCAGTACTTC

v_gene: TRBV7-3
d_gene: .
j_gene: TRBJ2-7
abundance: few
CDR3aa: CASSPMARDYEQYF
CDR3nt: TGTGCCAGCAGCCCCATGGCTCGGGATTACGAGCAGTACTTC

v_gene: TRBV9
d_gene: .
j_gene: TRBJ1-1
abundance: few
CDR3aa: CASSGDMNTEAFF
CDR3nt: TGTGCCAGCAGCGGGGACATGAACACTGAAGCTTTCTTT

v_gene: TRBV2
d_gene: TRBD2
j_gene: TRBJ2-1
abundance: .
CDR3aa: CASSESGLAGTDSYNEQFF
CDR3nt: TGTGCCAGCAGTGAGTCGGGACTAGCGGGAACGGATTCCTACAATGAGCAGTTCTTC

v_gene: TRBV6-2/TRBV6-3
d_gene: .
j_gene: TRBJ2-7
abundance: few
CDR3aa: CASSYSGYYEQYF
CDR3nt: TGTGCCAGCAGTTATTCGGGGTACTACGAGCAGTACTTC

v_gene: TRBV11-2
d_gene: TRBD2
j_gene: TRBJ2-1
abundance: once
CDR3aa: CASRPTSGGTNEQFF
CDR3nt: TGTGCCAGCAGGCCGACTAGCGGGGGGACAAATGAGCAGTTCTTC

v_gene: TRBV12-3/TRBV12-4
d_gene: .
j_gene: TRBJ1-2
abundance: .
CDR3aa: CASSLPVGGYGYTF
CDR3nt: TGTGCCAGCAGTTTACCTGTAGGGGGCTATGGCTACACCTTC

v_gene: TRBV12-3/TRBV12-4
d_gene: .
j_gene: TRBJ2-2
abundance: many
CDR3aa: CASSPTGYTGELFF
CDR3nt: TGTGCCAGCAGTCCTACAGGGTACACCGGGGAGCTGTTTTTT

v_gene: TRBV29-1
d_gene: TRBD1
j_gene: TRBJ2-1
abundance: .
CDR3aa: CSVVSTGGEQFF
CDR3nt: TGCAGCGTTGTCTCCACAGGGGGCGAACAGTTCTTC

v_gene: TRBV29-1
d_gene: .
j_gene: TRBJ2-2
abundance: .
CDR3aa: CSVEGGGARTGELFF
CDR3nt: TGCAGCGTTGAAGGGGGCGGGGCGAGGACCGGGGAGCTGTTTTTT

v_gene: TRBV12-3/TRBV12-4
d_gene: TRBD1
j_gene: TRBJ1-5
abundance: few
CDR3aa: CASARDSRNQPQHF
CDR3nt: TGTGCCAGCGCCCGGGACAGTAGAAATCAGCCCCAGCATTTT

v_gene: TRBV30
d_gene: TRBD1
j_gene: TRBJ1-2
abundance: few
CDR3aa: CAWSVDRGAGYTF
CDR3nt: TGTGCCTGGAGTGTAGACAGGGGCGCTGGCTACACCTTC

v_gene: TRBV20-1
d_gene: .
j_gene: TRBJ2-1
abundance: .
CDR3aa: CSAAPEADNEQFF
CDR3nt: TGCAGTGCCGCCCCCGAGGCGGACAATGAGCAGTTCTTC

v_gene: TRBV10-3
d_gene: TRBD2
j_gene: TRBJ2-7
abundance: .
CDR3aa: CAITPGLAGRGYEQYF
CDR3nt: TGTGCCATCACCCCGGGACTAGCGGGGCGGGGTTACGAGCAGTACTTC